This TCR beta chain was sequenced during a study of molecular identifiers for immune sequencing clone quantification. The V end lost 4 bases, the J end lost 3 bases, and 13 bases lay between the germline ends. Germline CDR1 is SGHVS and CDR2 is FQNEAQ. The CDR3 is made up of 14 amino acids. Sorted inputs of roughly 19,000 to 1,100,000 cells, with 10%, 30% or 50% RNA, yielded naive CD8 libraries. This clonotype was recorded a few times. MiXCR, applied by TCRdb to the PCR reads, yields one record per CDR3 protein. The sample lists some 13,000 distinct CDR3 sequences; about 16% were seen once. Input material: naive CD8+ T cells from blood, with Jurkat cell RNA spiked in. Subset in this sample: FACS-sorted CD8+CD4-CCR7+CD45RA+ naive T cells. This rearrangement joins TRBV7-8 to TRBJ2-7, with D uncertain. This sequence originates from a human donor in good health. Some libraries in this study had Jurkat cell RNA spiked in. In DNA form, the CDR3 reads TGTGCCAGCAGCTGGACCGAGACAAACTACGAGCAGTACTTC. This translates into CASSWTETNYEQYF.